This record looks at one T cell receptor (beta chain) sequence and its context. It lacks a known antigen. No base qualities exist here, and no much larger clone lies one base off it. TCRbeta CDR3 regions were amplified from genomic DNA by means of the immunoSEQ Assay, a bias-controlled multiplex PCR. Regarding the original processing steps: The number of nucleated cells in each sample was estimated by amplification of reference gene primers within the assay. To quantify the absolute abundance of each unique TCRbeta CDR3 rearrangement, sequence reads were collapsed and filtered. For each sample, productive Simpson clonality was calculated by taking the square root of Simpson's diversity index across productive rearrangements. TCRdb took this table from immuneACCESS and kept in-frame rearrangements with V and J called. Such tables lack part of the clones; where checked against another copy, unresolved V genes explain under half of the gap, and the rest is unexplained. V and J calls and clone size are those listed in that table; D and trimming were worked out from the DNA. The table for this sample lists 200,000 to 250,000 clones; over 75% of them were counted only once. The ten largest clonotypes hold nearly 4.5% of the sample.

This record comes from a study of blood T cell repertoires in COVID-19 (dated by TCRdb to 2018 to 2020). With respect to the entire study: Samples from collaborators originated in the United States, Italy and Spain and spanned both the acute and convalescent phases of COVID-19. The material from the prospective study consisted of cDNA or gDNA derived from T cells, B-cell-depleted T cells, or PBMCs. Subjects who had been exposed to COVID-19, were actively infected with it, or had recovered from it provided the deeply sampled blood TCRbeta repertoires that made up the dataset. Samples were obtained from the ongoing ImmuneRACE study (first 160 participants) and from approximately 1,200 subjects provided by 6 global collaborators. Where available, HLA class I and class II types were obtained from metadata supplied by the sample provider rather than from assay-based typing. A de-identified subject ID, COVID-19 status, age in years and sex were almost always included in the sample metadata. A freely available public database, intended as a resource for researchers studying the immune response to SARS-CoV-2, is where the repertoires were released. General study outcomes and caveats: Clinical and demographic metadata were provided uncurated, with the amount varying by source and participant.

The collaborating institutions used their own protocols to collect whole blood in K2EDTA tubes. For TCRbeta analysis, collaborators shipped samples in one of three forms: frozen whole blood, isolated PBMCs, or DNA extracted from either of those sample types. Taken from the germline V gene (reference sequence), the CDR1 and CDR2 loops are LNHDA and SQIVND. Cut back by 10 bases and 4 bases, the V and J ends lie 17 bases apart. There are 14 amino acids in the CDR3, from cysteine to phenylalanine inclusive. The kept DNA is CDR3 alone, 42 bases in frame from the first base. The sample consisted of peripheral blood. The chain is made from TRBV19 and TRBJ1-5; possibly the D gene is TRBD1, per 6 matching bases. This sequence was found in a middle-aged man with acute or convalescent COVID-19. The sequenced DNA is TGTGCCACCCAAAGCGGGGGCTTTAATCAGCCCCAGCATTTT. This is translated as CATQSGGFNQPQHF.